This T cell receptor beta chain is from a study of blood T cells in healthy people across ages. The CDR3 has 13 residues. The germline CDR1 and CDR2 sequences are SGHAT and FQNNGV. V was shortened by 1 base and J by 6 bases, with 9 bases between the two germline ends. On this clonotype: Its specificity is not known.

Study results and limitations: With naive T cell percentage, TCR beta diversity showed a strong correlation.

Alongside a J-beta primer mix, a sample-barcoded 5' primer served in a second PCR lasting roughly 7 to 11 cycles. TCRdb itself ran the 5' RACE reads through MiXCR, one entry per CDR3 protein. Here the sample spans approximately 960,000 distinct CDR3 sequences, around 29% being singletons. The same data also contributed to another study, on T cells of mothers and their children. This second report adds: A few healthy Caucasian mothers gave samples, and so did their six children.

The chain recombines TRBV11-2 with TRBJ1-1; D not certain. The sample taken for sequencing was blood. The source is a woman in her thirties or forties in good health. CDR3 sequence (DNA): TGTGCCAGCAGCTTAGGTGCGGGGTCTGAAGCTTTCTTT. Translation: CASSLGAGSEAFF.